These 20 T cell receptor beta chains were sequenced from one sample in a study of Tregs in tolerant kidney transplant recipients. Assay used: immunoSEQ multiplex PCR; TCRdb lists only in-frame clones, some missing. This table has approximately 20,000 clones, approximately 81% appearing once. Recipients received nonmyeloablative bone marrow transplants from related graft donors, with transient mixed chimerism. Specimen: CD8+ T cells from blood (PBMCs), collected 6 months after the transplant. All receptors come from a human patient who received a combined kidney and bone marrow transplant. Some T cells may be supplied by the graft donor.

The chain combines TRBV2 with TRBJ1-2; no clear D. This CDR3 comprises 14 residues. Trimming removed 4 bases at V and 4 bases at J, with 13 bases between. Germline loops: CDR1 SNHLY, CDR2 FYNNEI. Here the CDR3 DNA reads TGTGCCAGCAGTGGTGAGGGTGGCATCTATGGCTACACCTTC. Protein product: CASSGEGGIYGYTF.

This clone appeared a single time. The chain combines TRBV7-3 with TRBJ2-2; possibly TRBD2 for D (5 bases). Trimming removed 0 bases at V and 7 bases at J, with 15 bases between. Germline-derived CDR1 and CDR2 are SGHTA and FQGTGA. CDR3 length: 16 residues. In DNA, the CDR3 is TGTGCCAGCAGCTTAACGGAGGACCGTGGCGGCGGGGAGCTGTTTTTT. It specifies CASSLTEDRGGGELFF.

The CDR3 DNA sequence: TGCGCCAGCAGCTTGATATCGGCGGGGGAACAAGAGACCCAGTACTTC. The encoded protein is CASSLISAGEQETQYF. The gene calls are TRBV5-1 and TRBJ2-5; 7 nucleotides line up with TRBD2. The CDR3 length is 16 residues. Unmatched junction bases numbered 8, after V lost 1 base and J lost 2 bases. CDR1 and CDR2 from the germline V gene are SGHRS and YFSETQ.

V gene TRBV9 combines with J gene TRBJ2-1, with 10 bases matching TRBD1. This CDR3 region has 16 residues. Germline V gene lookup returns CDR1 SGDLS and CDR2 YYNGEE. The V segment lost 0 bases and the J segment 6 bases; nucleotides outside the gene matches: 6. The CDR3 loop reads CASSVDGGTGVNEQFF. The CDR3 coding sequence is TGTGCCAGCAGCGTAGATGGGGGGACAGGGGTCAATGAGCAGTTCTTC.

The chain recombines TRBV29-1 with TRBJ2-5, with TRBD1 matching over 9 bases. The CDR3 extends over 10 amino acids. With 5 bases clipped from V and 10 bases from J, the junction kept 2 bases outside the gene matches. The germline V gene encodes CDR1 SQVTM and CDR2 ANQGSEA. The CDR3 protein is CSVPGQGQYF. CDR3 nucleotide sequence: TGCAGCGTTCCGGGACAGGGCCAGTACTTC.

This clone was picked up a small number of times. This rearrangement joins TRBV4-3 to TRBJ1-2; D might be TRBD1 (5 bases). Germline V gene data show CDR1 as LGHNA and CDR2 as YSLEER. V dropped 4 bases and J dropped 0 bases, with 12 bases sitting between them. The CDR3 is 15 amino acids. In DNA, the CDR3 is TGCGCCAGCAGCCTCGGAAGGGGATCTAACTATGGCTACACCTTC. Its protein product is CASSLGRGSNYGYTF.

The CDR3 nucleotides are TGTGCCTGGATGGGGAACTGGGGCGCAGATACGCAGTATTTT. Translating it yields CAWMGNWGADTQYF. The chain is built from TRBV30 and TRBJ2-3; possibly TRBD1 for D (5 bases). CDR3 length: 14 amino acids. Between the trimmed V and J ends, which lost 4 bases and 4 bases, there was a span of 15 bases. The V gene's germline CDR1 is GTSNPN and CDR2 SVGIG (reference sequence).

This clone has a handful of counts. The chain joins TRBV7-9 to TRBJ2-1; TRBD2 aligns across 11 bases. CDR1 is SEHNR and CDR2 is FQNEAQ in the germline V gene (reference sequence). J gave up 0 bases and V 0 bases, and 4 bases lay outside the gene matches. This CDR3 has 18 amino acids. The CDR3 sequence: CASSLAPGLAASYNEQFF. The CDR3 DNA is TGTGCCAGCAGCTTAGCCCCGGGACTAGCGGCCTCCTACAATGAGCAGTTCTTC.

V and J are TRBV6-1 and TRBJ2-7, with D perhaps TRBD1 (5 bases). The germline V gene encodes CDR1 MNHNS and CDR2 SASEGT. The V gene lost 5 bases and the J gene lost 6 bases, with 14 bases spanning the gap. The CDR3 spans 13 residues. CDR3 sequence: CASSRARVGEQYF. The CDR3 coding sequence is TGTGCCAGCAGTCGCGCCAGGGTGGGCGAGCAGTACTTC.

The rearrangement uses TRBV4-3 and TRBJ2-4; 10 bases match TRBD2. Per germline, CDR1 LGHNA and CDR2 YSLEER. The CDR3 contains 16 residues. With 3 bases clipped from V and 7 bases from J, the junction kept 9 bases outside the gene matches. The CDR3 protein is CASSQSSSGRFNIQYF. CDR3 DNA sequence: TGCGCCAGCAGCCAGTCCTCTAGCGGGAGATTTAACATTCAGTACTTC.

This clone was found a few times. V and J are TRBV7-2 and TRBJ2-5, with D uncertain. This CDR3 spans 15 amino acids. CDR1 and CDR2 from the germline V gene are SGHTA and FQGNSA. V was trimmed by 2 bases and J by 4 bases, leaving 14 bases between them. In nucleotides, the CDR3 is TGTGCCAGCAGCTTAAACGTTATTAGAGGAGAGACCCAGTACTTC. It encodes CASSLNVIRGETQYF.

V is TRBV13 and J is TRBJ2-7; 7 nucleotides match TRBD2. This CDR3 region has 14 residues. The V gene end was trimmed by 5 bases and the J gene end by 6 bases; junction bases not matched to a gene: 10. In germline, CDR1 is PRHDT, CDR2 FYEKMQ (reference sequence). CDR3 protein: CASSPLGLKGEQYF. CDR3 nucleotide sequence: TGTGCCAGCAGCCCACTGGGACTAAAAGGCGAGCAGTACTTC.

The chain combines TRBV9 with TRBJ2-3, with 10 positions matching TRBD1. From germline, CDR1 is SGDLS and CDR2 YYNGEE. After removal of 3 bases from V and 7 bases from J, the junction contained 11 bases not matched to a gene. The CDR3 consists of 16 residues. The CDR3 sequence: CASSGTRDRGGYTQYF. The CDR3 DNA reads TGTGCCAGCAGCGGAACCCGGGACAGGGGCGGTTATACGCAGTATTTT.

The chain couples TRBV21-1 to TRBJ2-3; the table assigns TRBD2, which was not confirmed against the DNA. TRBV21-1 is a pseudogene segment. CDR3 size: 15 residues. CDR3 DNA: TGTGCCAGCAGAGCCAGCGGGACTAGCACAGATACGCAGTATTTT. This gives the protein CASRASGTSTDTQYF.

On this clone itself: At one of its ends the junction is not consistent with the germline gene, which may arise from a read error. The V gene is TRBV27, the J gene TRBJ2-3; 10 nucleotides match TRBD2. The CDR3 covers 14 residues. Per the germline V gene, CDR1 is MNHEY and CDR2 is SMNVEV (reference sequence). This CDR3 reads CASSLSILAGPSFF. The DNA of the CDR3 is TGTGCCAGCAGTTTATCTATACTAGCGGGGCCCTCTTTCTTT.

CDR3 in DNA: TGTGCCAGCAGCCCTAGCGGGAGGTCCTACAATGAGCAGTTCTTC. Translation: CASSPSGRSYNEQFF. The V gene is TRBV13, the J gene TRBJ2-1, with 11 bases that match TRBD2. CDR1 PRHDT and CDR2 FYEKMQ come from the germline V gene (reference sequence). This CDR3 comprises 15 residues. Trimming at V came to 5 bases and at J to 1 base, leaving 1 base not matched to a gene.

The chain has TRBV6-5 and TRBJ1-1; D remains unclear. Per germline, CDR1 MNHEY and CDR2 SVGAGI. The V and J ends lost 5 bases and 0 bases respectively, with 7 bases between them. The CDR3 runs 13 residues. CDR3 sequence reads: CASSGNMNTEAFF. For the CDR3, the DNA is TGTGCCAGCAGTGGTAACATGAACACTGAAGCTTTCTTT.

The chain employs TRBV13 and TRBJ2-7; 14 nucleotides match TRBD2. Germline CDR1 is PRHDT and CDR2 is FYEKMQ (reference sequence). CDR3 size: 17 residues. After removal of 4 bases from V and 5 bases from J, the junction contained 10 bases not matched to a gene. CDR3 in DNA: TGTGCCAGCAGCTCTGGGACTAGCGGGAGTTACGACGACGAGCAGTACTTC. This gives the protein CASSSGTSGSYDDEQYF.

Only one count was recorded for this clone. V usage is TRBV9 and J usage is TRBJ2-1, with 7 bases fitting TRBD2. Germline lookup yields CDR1 SGDLS and CDR2 YYNGEE. The trim removed 0 bases at V and 4 bases at J, leaving 10 bases unmatched. This CDR3 is 17 amino acids long. CDR3 protein: CASSVEAGEISYNEQFF. Written as DNA, the CDR3 is TGTGCCAGCAGCGTAGAGGCGGGGGAGATATCTTACAATGAGCAGTTCTTC.

This rearrangement joins TRBV13 to TRBJ2-7; D not resolved. The germline gives CDR1 PRHDT, CDR2 FYEKMQ (reference sequence). The CDR3 is 13 amino acids. Trimming cost V 1 base and J 2 bases, with 6 bases left between them. In nucleotides, the CDR3 is TGTGCCAGCAGCTTAGCTGCGCCCTACGAGCAGTACTTC. Protein product: CASSLAAPYEQYF. Looking up the rest from reference TRBV13 and TRBJ2-7 gives the full variable domain: AAGVIQSPRHLIKEKRETATLKCYPIPRHDTVYWYQQGPGQDPQFLISFYEKMQSDKGSIPDRFSAQQFSDYHSELNMSSLELGDSALYFCASSLAAPYEQYFGPGTRLTVT.